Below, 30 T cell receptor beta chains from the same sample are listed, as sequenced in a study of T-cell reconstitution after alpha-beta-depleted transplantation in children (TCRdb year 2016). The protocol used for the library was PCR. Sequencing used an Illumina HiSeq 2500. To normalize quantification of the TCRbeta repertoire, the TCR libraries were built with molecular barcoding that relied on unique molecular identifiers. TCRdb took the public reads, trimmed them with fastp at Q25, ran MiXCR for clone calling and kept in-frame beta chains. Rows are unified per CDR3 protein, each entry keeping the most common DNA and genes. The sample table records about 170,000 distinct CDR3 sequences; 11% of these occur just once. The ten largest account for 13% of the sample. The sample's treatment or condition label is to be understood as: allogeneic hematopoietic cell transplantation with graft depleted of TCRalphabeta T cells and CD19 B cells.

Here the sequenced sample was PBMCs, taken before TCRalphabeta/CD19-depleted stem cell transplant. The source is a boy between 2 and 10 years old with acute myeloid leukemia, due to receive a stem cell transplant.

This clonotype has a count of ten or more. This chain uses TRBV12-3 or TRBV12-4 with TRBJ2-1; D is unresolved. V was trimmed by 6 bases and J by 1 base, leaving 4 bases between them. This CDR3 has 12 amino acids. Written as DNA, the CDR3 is TGTGCCAGCAGGCTATCCTACAATGAGCAGTTCTTC. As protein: CASRLSYNEQFF.

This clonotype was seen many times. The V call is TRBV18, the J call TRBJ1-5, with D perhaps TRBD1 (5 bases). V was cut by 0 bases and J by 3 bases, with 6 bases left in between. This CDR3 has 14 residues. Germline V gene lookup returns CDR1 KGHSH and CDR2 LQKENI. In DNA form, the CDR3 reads TGTGCCAGCTCACCACCGGGGGACAATCAGCCCCAGCATTTT. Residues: CASSPPGDNQPQHF.

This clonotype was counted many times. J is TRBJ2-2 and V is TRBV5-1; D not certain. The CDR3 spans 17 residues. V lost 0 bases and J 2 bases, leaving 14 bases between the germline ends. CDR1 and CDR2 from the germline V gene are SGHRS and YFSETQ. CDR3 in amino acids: CASSLVIVAANTGELFF. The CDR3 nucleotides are TGCGCCAGCAGCTTGGTGATAGTCGCGGCAAACACCGGGGAGCTGTTTTTT.

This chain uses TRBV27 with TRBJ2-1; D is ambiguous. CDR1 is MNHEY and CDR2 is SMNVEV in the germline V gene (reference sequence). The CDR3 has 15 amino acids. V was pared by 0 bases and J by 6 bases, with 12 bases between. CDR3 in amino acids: CASSLSRERVNEQFF. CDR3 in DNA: TGTGCCAGCAGTTTATCTAGGGAAAGGGTCAATGAGCAGTTCTTC.

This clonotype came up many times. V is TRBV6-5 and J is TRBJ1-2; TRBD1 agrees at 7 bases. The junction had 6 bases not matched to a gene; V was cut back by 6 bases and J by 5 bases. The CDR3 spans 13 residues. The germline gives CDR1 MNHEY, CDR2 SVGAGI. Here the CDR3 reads CASSRTGPYGYTF. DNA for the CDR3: TGTGCCAGCAGCCGGACAGGCCCGTATGGCTACACCTTC.

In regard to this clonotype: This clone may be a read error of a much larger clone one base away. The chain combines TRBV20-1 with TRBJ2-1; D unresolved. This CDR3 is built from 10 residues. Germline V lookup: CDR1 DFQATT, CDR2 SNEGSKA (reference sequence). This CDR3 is CSATWNVQFF. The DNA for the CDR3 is TGCAGTGCTACTTGGAATGTGCAGTTCTTC.

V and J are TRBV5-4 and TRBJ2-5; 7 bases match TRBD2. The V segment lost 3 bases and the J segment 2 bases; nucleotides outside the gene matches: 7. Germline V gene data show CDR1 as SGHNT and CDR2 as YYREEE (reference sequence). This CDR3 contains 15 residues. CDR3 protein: CASSSSLAVQETQYF. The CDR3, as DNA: TGTGCCAGCAGCTCTAGCCTAGCGGTACAAGAGACCCAGTACTTC.

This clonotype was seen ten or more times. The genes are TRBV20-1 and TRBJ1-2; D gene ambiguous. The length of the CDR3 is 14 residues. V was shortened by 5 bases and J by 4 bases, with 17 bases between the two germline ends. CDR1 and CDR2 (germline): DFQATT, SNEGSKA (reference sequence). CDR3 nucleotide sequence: TGCAGTGCTGCCAAGACCCCCCAGCTCTATGGCTACACCTTC. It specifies CSAAKTPQLYGYTF.

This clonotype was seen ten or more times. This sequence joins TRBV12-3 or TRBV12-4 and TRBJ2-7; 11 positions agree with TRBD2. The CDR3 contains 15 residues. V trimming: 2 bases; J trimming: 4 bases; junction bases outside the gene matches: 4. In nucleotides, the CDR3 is TGTGCCAGCAGTTTAATGGGGACTAGCGGTTACGAGCAGTACTTC. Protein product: CASSLMGTSGYEQYF.

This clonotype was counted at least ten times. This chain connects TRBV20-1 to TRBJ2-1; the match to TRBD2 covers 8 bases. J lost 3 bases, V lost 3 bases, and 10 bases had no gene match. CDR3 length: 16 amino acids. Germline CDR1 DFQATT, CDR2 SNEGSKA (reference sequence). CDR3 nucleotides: TGCAGTGCTAGCCCCCGACGGGGGGGCATCTACAATGAGCAGTTCTTC. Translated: CSASPRRGGIYNEQFF.

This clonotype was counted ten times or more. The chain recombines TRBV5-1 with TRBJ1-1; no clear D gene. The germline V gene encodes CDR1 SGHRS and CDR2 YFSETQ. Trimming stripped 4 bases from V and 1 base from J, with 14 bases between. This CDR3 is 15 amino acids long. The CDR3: CASSPTHNSNTEAFF. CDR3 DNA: TGCGCCAGCAGCCCAACGCATAATTCGAACACTGAAGCTTTCTTT.

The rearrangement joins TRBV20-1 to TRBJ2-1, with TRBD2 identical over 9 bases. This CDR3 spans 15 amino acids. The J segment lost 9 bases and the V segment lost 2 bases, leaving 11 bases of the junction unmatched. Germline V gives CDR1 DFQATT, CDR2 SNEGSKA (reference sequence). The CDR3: CSARKGGGRAVEQFF. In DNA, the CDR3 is TGCAGTGCTAGAAAGGGCGGCGGGAGGGCCGTTGAGCAGTTCTTC.

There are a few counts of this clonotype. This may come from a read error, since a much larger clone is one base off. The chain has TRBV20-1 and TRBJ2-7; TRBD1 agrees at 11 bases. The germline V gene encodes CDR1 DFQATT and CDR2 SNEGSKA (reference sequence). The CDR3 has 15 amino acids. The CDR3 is CCARPQDRGLNEQYF. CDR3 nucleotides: TGCTGTGCTAGACCCCAGGACAGGGGGCTTAATGAGCAGTACTTC.

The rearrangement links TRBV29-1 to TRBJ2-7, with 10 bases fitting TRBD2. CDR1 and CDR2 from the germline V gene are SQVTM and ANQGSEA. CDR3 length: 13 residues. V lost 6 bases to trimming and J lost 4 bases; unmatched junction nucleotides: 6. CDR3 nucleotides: TGCAGCGTAAGACTAGCGGGCCAGTACGAGCAGTACTTC. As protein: CSVRLAGQYEQYF.

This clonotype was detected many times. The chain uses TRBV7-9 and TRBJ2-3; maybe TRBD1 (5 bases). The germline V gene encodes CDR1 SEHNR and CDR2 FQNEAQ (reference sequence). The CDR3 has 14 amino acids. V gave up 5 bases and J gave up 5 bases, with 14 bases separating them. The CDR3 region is CASSPELGRDTQYF. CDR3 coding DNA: TGTGCCAGCAGCCCGGAGTTGGGGCGAGATACGCAGTATTTT.

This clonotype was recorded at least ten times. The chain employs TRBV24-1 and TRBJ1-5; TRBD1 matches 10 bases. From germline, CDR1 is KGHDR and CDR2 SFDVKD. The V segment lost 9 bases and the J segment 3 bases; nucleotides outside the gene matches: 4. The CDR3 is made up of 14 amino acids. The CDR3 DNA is TGTGCCACCGCCGGGACAGGGGACAATCAGCCCCAGCATTTT. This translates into CATAGTGDNQPQHF.

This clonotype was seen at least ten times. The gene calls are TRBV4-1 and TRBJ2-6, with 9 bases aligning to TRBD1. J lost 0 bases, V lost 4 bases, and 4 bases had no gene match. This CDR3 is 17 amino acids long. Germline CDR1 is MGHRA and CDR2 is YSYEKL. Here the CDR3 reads CASSLRTGVSGANVLTF. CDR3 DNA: TGCGCCAGCAGCCTACGGACAGGGGTCTCTGGGGCCAACGTCCTGACTTTC.

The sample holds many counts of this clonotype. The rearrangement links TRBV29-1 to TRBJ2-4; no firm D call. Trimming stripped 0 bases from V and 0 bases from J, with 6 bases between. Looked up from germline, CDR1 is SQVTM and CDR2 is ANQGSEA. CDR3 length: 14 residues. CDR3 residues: CSVEDPLAKNIQYF. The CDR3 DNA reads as TGCAGCGTTGAAGATCCTTTAGCCAAAAACATTCAGTACTTC. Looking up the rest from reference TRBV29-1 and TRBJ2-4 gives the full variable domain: SAVISQKPSRDICQRGTSLTIQCQVDSQVTMMFWYRQQPGQSLTLIATANQGSEATYESGFVIDKFPISRPNLTFSTLTVSNMSPEDSSIYLCSVEDPLAKNIQYFGAGTRLSVL.

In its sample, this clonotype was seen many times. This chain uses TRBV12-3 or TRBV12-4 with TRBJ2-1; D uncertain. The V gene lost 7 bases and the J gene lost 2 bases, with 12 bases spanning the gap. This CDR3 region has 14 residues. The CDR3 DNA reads TGTGCCAGCAACTCCCTGTCAGCCTACAATGAGCAGTTCTTC. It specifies CASNSLSAYNEQFF.

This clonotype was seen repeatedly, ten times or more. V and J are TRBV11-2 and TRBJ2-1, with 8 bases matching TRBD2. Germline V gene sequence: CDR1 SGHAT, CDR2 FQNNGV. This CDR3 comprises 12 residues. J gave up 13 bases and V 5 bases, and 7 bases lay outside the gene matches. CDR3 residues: CASSQGLGIQFF. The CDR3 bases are TGTGCCAGCAGCCAGGGACTAGGAATCCAGTTCTTC.

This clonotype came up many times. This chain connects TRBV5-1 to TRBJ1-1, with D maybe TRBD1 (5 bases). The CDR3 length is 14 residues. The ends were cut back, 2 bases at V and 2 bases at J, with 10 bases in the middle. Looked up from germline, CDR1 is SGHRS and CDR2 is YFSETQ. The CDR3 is CASSFRTPNTEAFF. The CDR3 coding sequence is TGCGCCAGCAGCTTTCGGACACCCAACACTGAAGCTTTCTTT.

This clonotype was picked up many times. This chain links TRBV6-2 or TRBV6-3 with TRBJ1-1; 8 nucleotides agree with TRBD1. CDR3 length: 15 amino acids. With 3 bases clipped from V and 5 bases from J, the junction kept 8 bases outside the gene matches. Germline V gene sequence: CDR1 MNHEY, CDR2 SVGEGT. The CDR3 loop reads CASSYYRTGNTEAFF. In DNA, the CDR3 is TGTGCCAGCAGTTATTATCGGACAGGGAATACTGAAGCTTTCTTT.

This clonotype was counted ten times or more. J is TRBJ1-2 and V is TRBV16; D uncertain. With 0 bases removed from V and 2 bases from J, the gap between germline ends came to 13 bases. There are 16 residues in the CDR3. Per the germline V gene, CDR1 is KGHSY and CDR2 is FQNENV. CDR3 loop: CASSQSSSGPNYGYTF. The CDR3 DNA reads TGTGCCAGCAGCCAATCATCCTCAGGTCCGAACTATGGCTACACCTTC.

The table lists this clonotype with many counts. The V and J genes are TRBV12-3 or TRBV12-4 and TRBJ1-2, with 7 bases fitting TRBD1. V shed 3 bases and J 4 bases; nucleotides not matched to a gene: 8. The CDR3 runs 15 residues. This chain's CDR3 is CASSFPGTEAYGYTF. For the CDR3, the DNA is TGTGCCAGCAGTTTTCCCGGGACAGAGGCCTATGGCTACACCTTC.

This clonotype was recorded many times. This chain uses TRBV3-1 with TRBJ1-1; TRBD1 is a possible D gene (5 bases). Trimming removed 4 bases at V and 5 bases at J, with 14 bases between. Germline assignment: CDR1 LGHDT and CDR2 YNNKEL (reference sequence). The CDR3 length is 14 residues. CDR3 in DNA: TGTGCCAGCAGCCCCACCGGGGGGGGGACTGAAGCTTTCTTT. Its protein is CASSPTGGGTEAFF.

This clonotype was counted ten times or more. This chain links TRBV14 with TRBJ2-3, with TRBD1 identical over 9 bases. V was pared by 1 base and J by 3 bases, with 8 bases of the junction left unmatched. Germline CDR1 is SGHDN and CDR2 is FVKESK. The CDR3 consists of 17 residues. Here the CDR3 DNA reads TGTGCCAGCAGCCAAGTTTGGACAGGGGTCTTGACAGATACGCAGTATTTT. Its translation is CASSQVWTGVLTDTQYF.

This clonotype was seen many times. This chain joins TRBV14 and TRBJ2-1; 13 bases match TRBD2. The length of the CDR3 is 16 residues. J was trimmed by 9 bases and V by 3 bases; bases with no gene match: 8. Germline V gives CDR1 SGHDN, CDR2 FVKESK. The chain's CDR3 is CASSQFGLAGVAEQFF. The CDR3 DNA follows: TGTGCCAGCAGCCAGTTCGGACTAGCGGGAGTCGCTGAGCAGTTCTTC. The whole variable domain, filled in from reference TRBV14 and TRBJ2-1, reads EAGVTQFPSHSVIEKGQTVTLRCDPISGHDNLYWYRRVMGKEIKFLLHFVKESKQDESGMPNNRFLAERTGGTYSTLKVQPAELEDSGVYFCASSQFGLAGVAEQFFGPGTRLTVL.

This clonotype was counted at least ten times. CDR3 residues: CASSEYSGGRGTDTQYF. The DNA for the CDR3 is TGTGCCAGCAGCGAATATAGCGGGGGCCGGGGCACAGATACGCAGTATTTT. The chain has TRBV6-1 and TRBJ2-3, with 9 bases that match TRBD2. J was trimmed by 1 base and V by 6 bases; bases with no gene match: 11. Germline assignment: CDR1 MNHNS and CDR2 SASEGT. This CDR3 comprises 17 residues.

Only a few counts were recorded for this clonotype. CDR3: CASSPRRDQGHGYTF. In DNA, the CDR3 is TGTGCCAGCAGCCCGCGCCGGGACCAGGGACATGGCTACACCTTC. V gene TRBV11-2 combines with J gene TRBJ1-2; a possible D gene is TRBD1 (5 bases). CDR1 and CDR2 (germline): SGHAT, FQNNGV. V was pared by 5 bases and J by 6 bases, with 19 bases between. The CDR3 runs to 15 residues.

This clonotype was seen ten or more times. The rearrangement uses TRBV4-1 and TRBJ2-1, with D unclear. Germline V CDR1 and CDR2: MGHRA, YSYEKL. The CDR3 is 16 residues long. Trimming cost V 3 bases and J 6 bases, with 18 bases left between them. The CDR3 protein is CASSQAELRIVNEQFF. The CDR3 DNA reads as TGCGCCAGCAGCCAGGCCGAATTACGGATCGTCAATGAGCAGTTCTTC.